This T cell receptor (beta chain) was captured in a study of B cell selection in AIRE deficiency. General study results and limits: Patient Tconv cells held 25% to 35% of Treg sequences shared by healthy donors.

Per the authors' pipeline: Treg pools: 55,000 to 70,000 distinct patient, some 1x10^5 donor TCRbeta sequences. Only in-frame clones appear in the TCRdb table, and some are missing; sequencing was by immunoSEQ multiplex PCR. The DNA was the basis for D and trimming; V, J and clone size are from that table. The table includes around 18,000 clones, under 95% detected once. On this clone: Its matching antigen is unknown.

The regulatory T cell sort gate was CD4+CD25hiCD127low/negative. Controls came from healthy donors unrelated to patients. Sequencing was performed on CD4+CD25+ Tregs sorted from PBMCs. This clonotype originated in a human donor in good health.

CDR3 coding DNA: TGTGCCAGCAGACGCGGGACCTACGAGCAGTACTTC. This encodes CASRRGTYEQYF. The chain recombines TRBV28 with TRBJ2-7; the D gene is possibly TRBD2 (6 bases). Trimming removed 6 bases from V and 2 bases from J, with 8 bases in between. This CDR3 has 12 residues. Germline loops: CDR1 MDHEN, CDR2 SYDVKM.